This T cell receptor beta chain comes out of a study of response to subunit inactivated influenza vaccine. Trimming left V 2 bases short and J 8 bases short, with 12 bases between. Per germline, CDR1 KGHSH and CDR2 LQKENI. This CDR3 has 13 residues. General study findings and limits: Few new T cells, the authors suggested, are recruited by each seasonal influenza vaccination.

Turning to this clonotype: Its matching antigen is unknown.

MiXCR, run by TCRdb on the RT-PCR reads, gives a single entry per CDR3 protein. This table holds approximately 530,000 distinct CDR3 sequences, over 10% found once. The clonotype comes from a man aged 50 or older who received an inactivated influenza vaccine. This specimen consisted of PBMCs from blood, obtained 40 to 50 days after vaccination. This sequence joins TRBV18 and TRBJ1-2; D is undetermined. CDR3 coding DNA: TGTGCCAGCTCACCAGCGGGGAGAGCCGGCTACACCTTC. Amino acid sequence: CASSPAGRAGYTF.